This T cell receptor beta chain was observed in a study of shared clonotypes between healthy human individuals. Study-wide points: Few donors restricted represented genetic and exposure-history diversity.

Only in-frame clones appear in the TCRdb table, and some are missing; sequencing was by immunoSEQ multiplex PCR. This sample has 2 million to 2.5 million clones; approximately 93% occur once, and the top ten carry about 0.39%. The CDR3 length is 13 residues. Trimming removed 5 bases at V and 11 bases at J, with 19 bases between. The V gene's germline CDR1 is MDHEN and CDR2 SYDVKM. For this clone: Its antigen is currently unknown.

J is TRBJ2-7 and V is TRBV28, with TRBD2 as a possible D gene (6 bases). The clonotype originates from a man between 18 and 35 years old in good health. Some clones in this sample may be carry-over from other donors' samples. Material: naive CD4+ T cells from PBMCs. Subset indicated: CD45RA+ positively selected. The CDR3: CASSATGISGEYF. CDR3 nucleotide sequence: TGTGCCAGCAGTGCTACCGGGATCTCGGGGGAGTACTTC.